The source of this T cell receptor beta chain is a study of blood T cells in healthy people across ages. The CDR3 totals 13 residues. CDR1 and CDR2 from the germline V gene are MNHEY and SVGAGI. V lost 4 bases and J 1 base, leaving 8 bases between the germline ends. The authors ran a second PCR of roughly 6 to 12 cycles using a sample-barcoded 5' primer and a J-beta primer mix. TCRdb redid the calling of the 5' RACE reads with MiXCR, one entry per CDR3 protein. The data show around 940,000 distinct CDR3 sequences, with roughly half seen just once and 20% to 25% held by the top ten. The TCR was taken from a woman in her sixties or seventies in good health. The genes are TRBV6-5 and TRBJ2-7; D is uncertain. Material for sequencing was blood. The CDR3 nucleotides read TGTGCCAGCAGTTCTTACTTATCCTACGAGCAGTACTTC. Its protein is CASSSYLSYEQYF.